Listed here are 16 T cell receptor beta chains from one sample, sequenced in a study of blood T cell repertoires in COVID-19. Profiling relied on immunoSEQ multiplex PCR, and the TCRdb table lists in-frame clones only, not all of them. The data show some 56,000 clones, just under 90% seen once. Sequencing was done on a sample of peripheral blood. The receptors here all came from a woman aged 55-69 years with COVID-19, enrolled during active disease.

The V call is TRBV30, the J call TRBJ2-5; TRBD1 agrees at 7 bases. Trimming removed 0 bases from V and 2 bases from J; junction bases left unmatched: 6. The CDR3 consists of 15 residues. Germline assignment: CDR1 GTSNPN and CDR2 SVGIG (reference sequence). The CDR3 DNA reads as TGTGCCTGGAGTGTACCGGGACAGAAACAAGAGACCCAGTACTTC. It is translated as CAWSVPGQKQETQYF.

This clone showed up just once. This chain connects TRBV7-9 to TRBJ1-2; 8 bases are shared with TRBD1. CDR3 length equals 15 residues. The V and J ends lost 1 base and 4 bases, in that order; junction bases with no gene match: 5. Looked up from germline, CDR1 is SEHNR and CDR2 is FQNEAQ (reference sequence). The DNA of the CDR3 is TGTGCCAGCAGCTTAGGGTCCAGGGGGCCCTATGGCTACACCTTC. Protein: CASSLGSRGPYGYTF.

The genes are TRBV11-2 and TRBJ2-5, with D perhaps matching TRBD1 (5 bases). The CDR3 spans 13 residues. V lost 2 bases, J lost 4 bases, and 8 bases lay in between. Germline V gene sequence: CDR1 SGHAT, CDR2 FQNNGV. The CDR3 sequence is CASSLQGLETQYF. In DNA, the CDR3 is TGTGCCAGCAGCTTACAGGGTTTAGAGACCCAGTACTTC.

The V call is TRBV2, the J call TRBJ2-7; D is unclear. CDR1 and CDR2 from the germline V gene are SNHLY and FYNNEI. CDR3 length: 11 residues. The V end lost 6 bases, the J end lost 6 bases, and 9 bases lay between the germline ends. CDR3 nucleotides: TGTGCCAGCAGCACGACTGGCGAGCAGTACTTC. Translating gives CASSTTGEQYF.

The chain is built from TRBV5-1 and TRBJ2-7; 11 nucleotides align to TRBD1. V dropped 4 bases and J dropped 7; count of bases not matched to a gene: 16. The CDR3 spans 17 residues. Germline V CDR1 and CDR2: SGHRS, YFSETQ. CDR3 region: CASSRHISDRGLSEQYF. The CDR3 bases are TGCGCCAGCAGCCGGCATATTTCGGACAGGGGGCTAAGTGAGCAGTACTTC.

CDR3 amino acids: CASSLERGSPLHF. Here the CDR3 DNA reads TGTGCCAGCAGCCTAGAAAGGGGTTCACCCCTCCACTTT. The V call is TRBV7-8, the J call TRBJ1-6; D perhaps matches TRBD1 (5 bases). CDR3 size: 13 residues. Deletions cut 5 bases from V and 9 bases from J, with 11 bases between. Per germline, CDR1 SGHVS and CDR2 FQNEAQ.

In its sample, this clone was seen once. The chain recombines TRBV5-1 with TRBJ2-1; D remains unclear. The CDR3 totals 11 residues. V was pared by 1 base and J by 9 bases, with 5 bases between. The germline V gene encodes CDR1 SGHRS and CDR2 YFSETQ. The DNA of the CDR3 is TGCGCCAGCAGCTTGCAGGTTGAGCAGTTCTTC. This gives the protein CASSLQVEQFF.

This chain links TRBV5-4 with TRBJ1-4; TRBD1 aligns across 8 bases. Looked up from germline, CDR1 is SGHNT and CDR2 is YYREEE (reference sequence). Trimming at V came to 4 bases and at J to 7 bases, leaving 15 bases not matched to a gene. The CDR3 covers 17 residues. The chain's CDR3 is CASSRDYRTGTSEKLFF. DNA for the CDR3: TGTGCCAGCAGCCGTGATTATCGGACAGGGACGAGTGAAAAACTGTTTTTT.

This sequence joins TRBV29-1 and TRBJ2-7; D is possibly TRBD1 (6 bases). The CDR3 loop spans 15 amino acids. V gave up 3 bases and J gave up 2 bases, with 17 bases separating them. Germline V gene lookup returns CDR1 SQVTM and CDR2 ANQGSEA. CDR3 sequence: CSVDAPGEATYEQYF. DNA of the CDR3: TGCAGCGTTGATGCCCCAGGGGAAGCAACCTACGAGCAGTACTTC.

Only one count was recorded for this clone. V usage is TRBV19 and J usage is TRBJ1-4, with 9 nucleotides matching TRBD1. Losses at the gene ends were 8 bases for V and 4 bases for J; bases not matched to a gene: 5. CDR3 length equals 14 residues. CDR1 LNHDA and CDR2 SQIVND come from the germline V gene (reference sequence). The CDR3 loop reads CASHRDRDNEKLFF. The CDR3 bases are TGTGCCAGTCACCGGGACAGGGATAATGAAAAACTGTTTTTT.

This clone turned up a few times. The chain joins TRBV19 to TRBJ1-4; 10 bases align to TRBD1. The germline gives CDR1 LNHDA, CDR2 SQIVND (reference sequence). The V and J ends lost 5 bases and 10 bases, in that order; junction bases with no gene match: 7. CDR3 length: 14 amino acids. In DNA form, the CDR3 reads TGTGCCAGTAGTCTCCTGGACAGGGGGGGAAAACTGTTTTTT. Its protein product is CASSLLDRGGKLFF.

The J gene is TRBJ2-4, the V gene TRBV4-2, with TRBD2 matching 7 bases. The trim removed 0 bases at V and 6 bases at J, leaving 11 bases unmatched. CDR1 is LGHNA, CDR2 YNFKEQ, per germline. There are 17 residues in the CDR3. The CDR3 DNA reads TGTGCCAGCAGCCAAGAAGGGCTAGCGGACGACGGAAACATTCAGTACTTC. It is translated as CASSQEGLADDGNIQYF.

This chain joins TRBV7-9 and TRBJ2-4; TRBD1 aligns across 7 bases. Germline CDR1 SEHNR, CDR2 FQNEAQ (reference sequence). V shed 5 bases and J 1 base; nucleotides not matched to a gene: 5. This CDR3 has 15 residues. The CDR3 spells CASSPTGLAKNIQYF. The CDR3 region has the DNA TGTGCCAGCAGCCCGACAGGGTTGGCCAAAAACATTCAGTACTTC.

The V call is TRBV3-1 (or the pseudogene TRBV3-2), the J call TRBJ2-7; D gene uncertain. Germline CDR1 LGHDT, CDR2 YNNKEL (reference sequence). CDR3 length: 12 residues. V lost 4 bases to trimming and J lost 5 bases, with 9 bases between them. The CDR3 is CASSPKRNEQYF. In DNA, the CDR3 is TGTGCCAGCAGCCCGAAGAGGAACGAGCAGTACTTC.

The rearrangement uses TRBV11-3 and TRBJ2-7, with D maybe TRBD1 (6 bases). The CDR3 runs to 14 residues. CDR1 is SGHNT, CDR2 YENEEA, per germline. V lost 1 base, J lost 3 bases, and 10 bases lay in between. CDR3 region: CASSLGTDNYEQYF. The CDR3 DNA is TGTGCCAGCAGCTTAGGGACAGACAACTACGAGCAGTACTTC.

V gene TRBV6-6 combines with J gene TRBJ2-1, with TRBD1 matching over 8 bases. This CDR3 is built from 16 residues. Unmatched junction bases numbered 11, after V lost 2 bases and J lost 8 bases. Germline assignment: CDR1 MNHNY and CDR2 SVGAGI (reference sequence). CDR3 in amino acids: CASSYTINRGSDEQFF. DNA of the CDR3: TGTGCCAGCAGTTACACGATAAACAGGGGGTCTGATGAGCAGTTCTTC.